This T cell receptor (beta chain) was captured by sequencing in a study of identical twins. In germline, CDR1 is MGHRA, CDR2 YSYEKL. The CDR3 is made up of 15 amino acids. The V gene lost 4 bases and the J gene lost 0 bases, with 12 bases spanning the gap. TCRdb re-called the 5' RACE reads with MiXCR, one entry per CDR3 protein. The repertoire holds some 1,700,000 distinct CDR3 sequences, with less than 35% as singletons. This clonotype has just a few counts. The sequence derives from a newborn girl in good health. V gene TRBV4-1 combines with J gene TRBJ1-1; D possibly corresponds to TRBD1 (6 bases). Sequencing was done on a sample of cord blood. CDR3: CASSREQGLNTEAFF. The CDR3 bases are TGCGCCAGCAGCCGGGAGCAGGGGCTGAACACTGAAGCTTTCTTT.